This T cell receptor (beta chain) was identified in a study of T-cell reconstitution after alpha-beta-depleted transplantation in children. Unique molecular identifiers were incorporated during preparation of the TCRbeta library. Each CDR3 protein gets one entry after TCRdb re-called the PCR reads with MiXCR. Among approximately 400,000 distinct CDR3 sequences, around 9.9% were seen once, and the ten largest hold about 5%. Trimming took 6 bases from V and 0 from J, leaving 21 bases between them. Per the germline V gene, CDR1 is ENHRY and CDR2 is SYGVKD. The CDR3 loop spans 18 amino acids. V and J are TRBV10-3 and TRBJ1-3; D might be TRBD1 (5 bases). This specimen was PBMCs from the stem cell graft donor, taken from the stem cell graft. This TCR was recovered from a human donor who donated a stem cell graft to a child with acute myeloid leukemia. CDR3 in DNA: TGTGCCATCAGGGGCTTCGGGACGGCTAACGACTCTGGAAACACCATATATTTT. Amino acids: CAIRGFGTANDSGNTIYF.